The rows below give T cell receptor beta chains drawn from one sample of a study of T-cell reconstitution after alpha-beta-depleted transplantation in children. Each CDR3 protein is one row after TCRdb ran MiXCR on the PCR reads. The sample carries hundreds of thousands of distinct CDR3 sequences, approximately 8.9% recorded once. Here the sequenced sample was PBMCs, mostly from graft donor cells, taken 180 days after TCRalphabeta/CD19-depleted stem cell transplant. The receptors stem from a male patient aged 10 to 17 who had a stem cell transplant for acute lymphoblastic leukemia, so the T cells may come from the graft donor. Each CDR3 is given with its conserved first and last residue. The order of the fields is CDR3 protein, CDR3 DNA, clone size, D gene, V gene, J gene. D genes are given only for firm matches. Size is stated for part of the rows, as once, few or many counts, or as a class when the clone is expanded.

CASSYSQVTLAKNIQYF	TGTGCCAGCAGTTACTCACAGGTGACTTTAGCCAAAAACATTCAGTACTTC	.	.	TRBV6-2/TRBV6-3	TRBJ2-4
CASSQVSGRYNEQFF	TGCGCCAGCAGCCAAGTCTCCGGGCGATACAATGAGCAGTTCTTC	many	.	TRBV4-1	TRBJ2-1
CSVEGRGDTQYF	TGCAGCGTTGAGGGGCGCGGAGATACCCAGTACTTC	.	.	TRBV29-1	TRBJ2-5
CASSLLPRQGSGNTIYF	TGTGCCAGCAGCTTACTCCCCCGACAGGGCTCTGGAAACACCATATATTTT	.	TRBD1	TRBV7-6	TRBJ1-3
CASSLFSPGQVGGYTF	TGTGCCAGTAGTCTATTTTCGCCGGGACAGGTTGGAGGCTACACCTTC	many	TRBD1	TRBV19	TRBJ1-2
CASSRTSGGNTGELFF	TGTGCCAGCAGCCGAACTAGCGGGGGGAACACCGGGGAGCTGTTTTTT	many	TRBD2	TRBV25-1	TRBJ2-2
CASSHLLEAGTSVTYEQYF	TGTGCCAGCAGCCACCTCCTGGAAGCCGGGACATCCGTAACCTACGAGCAGTACTTC	.	.	TRBV4-2	TRBJ2-7
CASSNAGTGYQETQYF	TGTGCCAGCAGCAATGCCGGGACAGGGTACCAAGAGACCCAGTACTTC	many	TRBD1	TRBV7-3	TRBJ2-5
CSALVLSKEGTEAFF	TGCAGTGCTCTCGTCCTCTCAAAGGAAGGGACTGAAGCTTTCTTT	.	.	TRBV20-1	TRBJ1-1
CASSSSEGGSGDEQFF	TGTGCCAGCAGCTCGAGTGAGGGGGGGAGTGGGGATGAGCAGTTCTTC	.	.	TRBV7-9	TRBJ2-1
CSGRRPGQGIDEQFF	TGCAGCGGGAGGAGGCCGGGACAGGGTATTGATGAGCAGTTCTTC	many	TRBD1	TRBV29-1	TRBJ2-1
CASSQGQGGEKAFF	TGTGCCAGCAGCCAGGGACAGGGAGGGGAAAAAGCTTTCTTT	many	TRBD1	TRBV14	TRBJ1-1
CASSLAIHGYEQYF	TGTGCCAGCAGCTTAGCGATTCATGGCTACGAGCAGTACTTC	many	.	TRBV7-9	TRBJ2-7
CASSWTPSGPQHF	TGTGCCAGCAGTTGGACACCTTCGGGGCCCCAGCATTTT	many	.	TRBV12-3/TRBV12-4	TRBJ1-5
CASSQVGVPETQYF	TGCGCCAGCAGCCAAGTCGGAGTTCCAGAGACCCAGTACTTC	many	.	TRBV4-1	TRBJ2-5
CAISGAGQETQYF	TGTGCCATCAGTGGGGCAGGCCAAGAGACCCAGTACTTC	many	.	TRBV10-3	TRBJ2-5
CASSIAGGPGNEQFF	TGTGCCAGCAGTATAGCGGGAGGCCCTGGCAATGAGCAGTTCTTC	many	TRBD2	TRBV7-9	TRBJ2-1
CASSQWVERKTGELFF	TGTGCCAGCAGCCAATGGGTGGAACGGAAAACCGGGGAGCTGTTTTTT	few	.	TRBV3-1	TRBJ2-2
CASSLVSGEVPYEQYF	TGTGCCAGCAGCTTAGTTTCCGGCGAGGTCCCCTACGAGCAGTACTTC	many	.	TRBV7-9	TRBJ2-7
CSVSPGLAYEQYF	TGCAGCGTTAGTCCGGGACTCGCCTACGAGCAGTACTTC	many	.	TRBV29-1	TRBJ2-7
CASSRIGVTEAFF	TGTGCCAGCAGCCGTATCGGGGTCACTGAAGCTTTCTTT	many	.	TRBV25-1	TRBJ1-1
CASSAPGQPYGYTF	TGTGCCAGCAGCGCCCCGGGACAGCCTTATGGCTACACCTTC	many	TRBD1	TRBV11-2	TRBJ1-2
CASSSRDMGTEAFF	TGTGCCAGCAGCTCCCGGGACATGGGAACTGAAGCTTTCTTT	many	.	TRBV11-2	TRBJ1-1
CASSLGRGPYEQYF	TGCGCCAGCAGCTTGGGGAGGGGGCCCTACGAGCAGTACTTC	many	.	TRBV5-1	TRBJ2-7
CAIQSATGANTGELFF	TGTGCCATCCAGAGCGCGACGGGCGCGAACACCGGGGAGCTGTTTTTT	many	.	TRBV10-3	TRBJ2-2
CASSVVPDTQYF	TGTGCCAGCAGTGTTGTCCCAGATACGCAGTATTTT	many	.	TRBV25-1	TRBJ2-3
CASSPLMTGNTEAFF	TGTGCCAGCTCACCATTGATGACCGGGAACACTGAAGCTTTCTTT	many	.	TRBV18	TRBJ1-1
CASRGAGSPLTDTQYF	TGTGCCAGCAGAGGAGCGGGGAGCCCTTTGACAGATACGCAGTATTTT	many	TRBD2	TRBV7-6	TRBJ2-3
CASIREVNQPQHF	TGTGCCAGCATCAGGGAGGTGAATCAGCCCCAGCATTTT	many	.	TRBV2	TRBJ1-5
CSVEGWTKNINEQFF	TGCAGCGTTGAAGGTTGGACTAAAAATATCAATGAGCAGTTCTTC	many	.	TRBV29-1	TRBJ2-1
CASSYGRMRYGYTF	TGCGCCAGCAGCTACGGACGGATGAGGTATGGCTACACCTTC	.	.	TRBV5-1	TRBJ1-2
CASSQWRTGYQPQHF	TGCGCCAGCAGCCAATGGAGAACAGGGTATCAGCCCCAGCATTTT	many	.	TRBV4-3	TRBJ1-5
CASSLTRNGNTEAFF	TGTGCCAGCAGTTTAACAAGGAATGGGAACACTGAAGCTTTCTTT	many	.	TRBV27	TRBJ1-1